The next 22 T cell receptor beta chains were all read from a single sample in a study of cytomegalovirus exposure and HLA in healthy donors. Vbeta (60) and Jbeta (13) primers were used in the PCR. The data were produced by immunoSEQ multiplex PCR, yet TCRdb's version contains in-frame clones alone and is incomplete. The table lists approximately 120,000 clones, about 86% of them singletons. The sample was PBMCs. These receptor sequences come from a woman between 25 and 40 years old in good health and CMV-seronegative.

This clone has just one count. This chain connects TRBV19 to TRBJ1-1; D gene unclear. The CDR3 runs 11 residues. With 6 bases removed from V and 3 bases from J, the gap between germline ends came to 5 bases. Germline V gene lookup returns CDR1 LNHDA and CDR2 SQIVND (reference sequence). CDR3 residues: CASSLYTEAFF. CDR3 nucleotide sequence: TGTGCCAGTAGCCTATACACTGAAGCTTTCTTT.

V gene TRBV9 combines with J gene TRBJ2-1; 9 nucleotides line up with TRBD2. CDR1 and CDR2 (germline): SGDLS, YYNGEE. The CDR3 sequence is 16 residues long. Germline trimming cut 0 bases from V and 8 bases from J; bases unmatched to any gene: 9. CDR3 protein: CASSVAASGMYYEQFF. In DNA, the CDR3 is TGTGCCAGCAGCGTAGCCGCTAGCGGGATGTATTATGAGCAGTTCTTC.

The V call is TRBV14, the J call TRBJ1-2, with D perhaps matching TRBD1 (6 bases). The germline CDR1 and CDR2 sequences are SGHDN and FVKESK. The CDR3 contains 20 residues. Trimming pared 7 bases from V and 4 bases from J, leaving 34 bases between. Written as DNA, the CDR3 is TGTGCCAGCACCCCAAAGAGGAGGGTAGACTTCGGGGGGGCCAGCTATGGCTACACCTTC. As protein: CASTPKRRVDFGGASYGYTF.

V gene TRBV5-1 combines with J gene TRBJ2-5; possibly TRBD1 for D (6 bases). Looked up from germline, CDR1 is SGHRS and CDR2 is YFSETQ. Trimming cost V 6 bases and J 4 bases, with 13 bases left between them. The CDR3 sequence is 13 residues long. DNA for the CDR3: TGCGCCAGCACCCTTGGACAGCGAGAGACCCAGTACTTC. Translating gives CASTLGQRETQYF.

This clone was recorded a few times. The rearrangement uses TRBV19 and TRBJ1-1; D uncertain. The CDR3 contains 13 residues. The germline CDR1 and CDR2 sequences are LNHDA and SQIVND (reference sequence). The V end was cut by 2 bases, the J end by 4 bases, with 8 bases between. The CDR3 nucleotides are TGTGCCAGTAGTATACAAGCGAGCACTGAAGCTTTCTTT. This translates into CASSIQASTEAFF.

The V and J genes are TRBV10-1 and TRBJ1-1, with D possibly TRBD1 on 5 matching bases. This CDR3 has 16 residues. The V gene's germline CDR1 is WNHNN and CDR2 SYGVQD (reference sequence). V was trimmed by 6 bases and J by 0 bases, leaving 17 bases between them. The CDR3 here is CASSRIGGALNTEAFF. The CDR3 nucleotides read TGCGCCAGCAGCCGGATCGGAGGGGCTTTGAACACTGAAGCTTTCTTT.

V usage is TRBV6-6 and J usage is TRBJ1-1, with D possibly TRBD1 on 5 matching bases. Germline values: CDR1 MNHNY, CDR2 SVGAGI (reference sequence). With 6 bases removed from V and 5 bases from J, the gap between germline ends came to 7 bases. CDR3 length: 11 residues. In nucleotides, the CDR3 is TGTGCCAGCAGGGGGGGGACTGAAGCTTTCTTT. This translates into CASRGGTEAFF.

This clone was seen only once. V is TRBV5-1 and J is TRBJ2-3; TRBD2 is a possible D gene (6 bases). Germline V gene data show CDR1 as SGHRS and CDR2 as YFSETQ. Trimming removed 1 base at V and 3 bases at J, with 9 bases between. CDR3 size: 14 residues. CDR3 nucleotides: TGCGCCAGCAGCTTGTGGGGGGTAACAGATACGCAGTATTTT. This gives the protein CASSLWGVTDTQYF.

The chain couples TRBV6-4 to TRBJ2-3; 9 nucleotides match TRBD1. The CDR3 is made up of 15 amino acids. In germline, CDR1 is MRHNA, CDR2 SNTAGT. V shed 4 bases, J shed 0 bases, and the junction held 2 bases outside the gene matches. CDR3 amino acids: CASSAGTGSTDTQYF. The CDR3 DNA follows: TGTGCCAGCAGTGCCGGGACAGGGAGCACAGATACGCAGTATTTT.

This chain connects TRBV27 to TRBJ2-5; D is possibly TRBD2 (6 bases). CDR1 is MNHEY and CDR2 is SMNVEV in the germline V gene (reference sequence). V gave up 0 bases and J gave up 5 bases, with 10 bases separating them. The CDR3 contains 14 residues. CDR3 residues: CASSLSWRVETQYF. The CDR3 DNA follows: TGTGCCAGCAGTTTATCGTGGAGGGTTGAGACCCAGTACTTC.

The chain employs TRBV4-3 and TRBJ2-3, with 10 bases matching TRBD2. Germline CDR1 and CDR2: LGHNA and YSLEER. The CDR3 is 15 residues long. V shed 8 bases and J 0 bases; nucleotides not matched to a gene: 5. The CDR3 loop is CASSRLAGSTDTQYF. Here the CDR3 DNA reads TGCGCCAGCTCAAGACTAGCGGGTAGCACAGATACGCAGTATTTT.

The chain joins TRBV10-3 to TRBJ1-2; no clear D. The ends were cut back, 5 bases at V and 5 bases at J, with 9 bases in the middle. CDR1 and CDR2 (germline): ENHRY, SYGVKD. The CDR3 consists of 12 residues. The CDR3 loop reads CAISTEGYGYTF. CDR3 in DNA: TGTGCCATCAGTACGGAGGGATATGGCTACACCTTC.

This clone came up a few times. The chain is built from TRBV9 and TRBJ1-4, with 8 positions matching TRBD1. CDR1 and CDR2 from the germline V gene are SGDLS and YYNGEE. After removal of 3 bases from V and 4 bases from J, the junction contained 5 bases not matched to a gene. The CDR3 has 15 residues. Here the CDR3 reads CASSGETGDNEKLFF. CDR3 coding DNA: TGTGCCAGCAGCGGGGAGACAGGGGATAATGAAAAACTGTTTTTT.

The chain carries TRBV18 and TRBJ2-7; D not resolved. The germline CDR1 and CDR2 sequences are KGHSH and LQKENI. This CDR3 has 15 amino acids. V lost 6 bases, J lost 0 bases, and 15 bases lay in between. CDR3 region: CASSPVGGLSYEQYF. In DNA, the CDR3 is TGTGCCAGCTCGCCCGTTGGCGGCCTCTCCTACGAGCAGTACTTC.

The J gene is TRBJ2-7, the V gene TRBV7-3; 7 bases map to TRBD2. Germline CDR1 reads SGHTA; CDR2 reads FQGTGA. CDR3 length: 14 amino acids. V lost 5 bases and J lost 0; bases outside the gene matches: 4. The CDR3, as DNA: TGTGCCAGCAGCCCGGGGACTAACTCCTACGAGCAGTACTTC. It yields the protein CASSPGTNSYEQYF.

V and J are TRBV19 and TRBJ2-7; 13 bases map to TRBD2. The length of the CDR3 is 16 residues. CDR1 and CDR2 from the germline V gene are LNHDA and SQIVND (reference sequence). The J segment lost 4 bases and the V segment lost 4 bases, leaving 7 bases of the junction unmatched. This chain's CDR3 is CASSTHGTSGKYEQYF. The CDR3 nucleotides read TGTGCCAGTAGTACCCACGGGACTAGCGGGAAGTACGAGCAGTACTTC.

The chain joins TRBV10-2 to TRBJ2-7; 9 bases map to TRBD2. Germline CDR1 and CDR2: WSHSY and SAAADI. The trim removed 4 bases at V and 5 bases at J, leaving 15 bases unmatched. The CDR3 is 17 residues long. The CDR3 DNA reads TGCGCCAGCAGTGCCCTAACTTTTAGCGGGAGAGATGACGAGCAGTACTTC. It specifies CASSALTFSGRDDEQYF.

The genes are TRBV5-4 and TRBJ2-7; 10 bases match TRBD2. This CDR3 contains 14 residues. Germline V gene data show CDR1 as SGHNT and CDR2 as YYREEE (reference sequence). The ends lost 5 bases at V and 3 bases at J; junction bases unmatched: 5. CDR3 residues: CASSSGTSDYEQYF. Here the CDR3 DNA reads TGTGCCAGCAGTTCAGGGACTAGCGACTACGAGCAGTACTTC.

The DNA of the CDR3 is TGTGCCAGCAGCCAAGGGGGGGGCTCTGGGGCCAACGTCCTGACTTTC. Translating it yields CASSQGGGSGANVLTF. The J gene is TRBJ2-6, the V gene TRBV7-3; tentative D call: TRBD2 (7 bases). The CDR3 contains 16 residues. Germline V gene sequence: CDR1 SGHTA, CDR2 FQGTGA. Trimming stripped 5 bases from V and 0 bases from J, with 11 bases between.

The CDR3 nucleotides read TGTGCCACGCTCAGAAGTGAGGCAGATACGCAGTATTTT. Protein sequence: CATLRSEADTQYF. The chain links TRBV19 to TRBJ2-3, with no clear D. Germline-derived CDR1 and CDR2 are LNHDA and SQIVND (reference sequence). V dropped 10 bases and J dropped 4 bases, with 15 bases sitting between them. This CDR3 has 13 residues. Full variable domain (outside the CDR3, taken from reference TRBV19 and TRBJ2-3): DGGITQSPKYLFRKEGQNVTLSCEQNLNHDAMYWYRQDPGQGLRLIYYSQIVNDFQKGDIAEGYSVSREKKESFPLTVTSAQKNPTAFYLCATLRSEADTQYFGPGTRLTVL.

V gene TRBV6-4 combines with J gene TRBJ1-1; 7 nucleotides match TRBD1. The junction had 4 bases not matched to a gene; V was cut back by 3 bases and J by 6 bases. This CDR3 contains 13 residues. Germline V CDR1 and CDR2: MRHNA, SNTAGT. The DNA of the CDR3 is TGTGCCAGCAGTGAAGACAGGGCTGCTGAAGCTTTCTTT. Translating gives CASSEDRAAEAFF.

This chain links TRBV29-1 with TRBJ2-1; TRBD1 matches at 7 bases. The CDR3 has 14 residues. V was pared by 4 bases and J by 7 bases, with 10 bases of the junction left unmatched. Looked up from germline, CDR1 is SQVTM and CDR2 is ANQGSEA. CDR3 protein: CSVGVGQTLNEQFF. The DNA for the CDR3 is TGCAGCGTTGGTGTGGGACAGACACTTAATGAGCAGTTCTTC.